The 10 T cell receptor beta chains below were found in one sample sequenced in a study of CD8 T cells in ankylosing spondylitis. TCRdb recomputed calls from the 5' RACE reads with MiXCR, one row per CDR3 protein. The repertoire holds about 140,000 distinct CDR3 sequences, with 6% to 8% as singletons. Sequenced material: blood, either unsorted or a sorted T cell fraction (not recorded which). All receptors derive from a female donor with ankylosing spondylitis or in good health (not recorded which).

V and J are TRBV9 and TRBJ2-2; D unresolved. Deletions cut 5 bases from V and 0 bases from J, with 11 bases between. This CDR3 contains 15 residues. CDR1 and CDR2 (germline): SGDLS, YYNGEE. In DNA form, the CDR3 reads TGTGCCAGCAGTACATTCCAGGCGAACACCGGGGAGCTGTTTTTT. It specifies CASSTFQANTGELFF.

The table lists this clonotype with many counts. The chain recombines TRBV4-1 with TRBJ1-5; D is unresolved. The CDR3 spans 16 residues. Looked up from germline, CDR1 is MGHRA and CDR2 is YSYEKL. Trimming took 3 bases from V and 7 from J, leaving 19 bases between them. The CDR3 loop reads CASSHITSGLRQPQHF. The CDR3 DNA follows: TGCGCCAGCAGCCACATCACGTCCGGATTGAGGCAGCCCCAGCATTTT.

Many counts were recorded for this clonotype. The rearrangement uses TRBV7-8 and TRBJ1-2; 8 bases line up with TRBD1. Per the germline V gene, CDR1 is SGHVS and CDR2 is FQNEAQ. V lost 0 bases, J lost 3 bases, and 0 bases stayed unmatched. The CDR3 contains 14 residues. CDR3 nucleotides: TGTGCCAGCAGCTTAGCGGACAGGGACTATGGCTACACCTTC. As protein: CASSLADRDYGYTF.

This clonotype was detected many times. The rearrangement uses TRBV5-1 and TRBJ1-4; maybe TRBD1 (6 bases). The CDR3 loop spans 16 amino acids. CDR1 and CDR2 (germline): SGHRS, YFSETQ. Trimming removed 1 base from V and 0 bases from J, with 10 bases in between. The CDR3 nucleotides read TGCGCCAGCAGCTTGACAGGGCCCGCAACTAATGAAAAACTGTTTTTT. As protein: CASSLTGPATNEKLFF. The full variable domain, completed using reference TRBV5-1 and TRBJ1-4, is KAGVTQTPRYLIKTRGQQVTLSCSPISGHRSVSWYQQTPGQGLQFLFEYFSETQRNKGNFPGRFSGRQFSNSRSEMNVSTLELGDSALYLCASSLTGPATNEKLFFGSGTQLSVL.

This clonotype was seen ten or more times. The chain is built from TRBV27 and TRBJ2-7, with a possible D match to TRBD1 (5 bases). The CDR3 sequence is 15 residues long. The ends were cut back, 4 bases at V and 3 bases at J, with 16 bases in the middle. Germline V CDR1 and CDR2: MNHEY, SMNVEV (reference sequence). The CDR3 loop reads CASSSYQGGGYEQYF. The CDR3 DNA sequence: TGTGCCAGCAGTTCGTATCAGGGTGGTGGCTACGAGCAGTACTTC.

This clonotype has at least ten counts. V and J are TRBV3-1 and TRBJ1-1, with a possible D match to TRBD1 (5 bases). V was clipped by 5 bases and J by 1 base, with 11 bases between them. Per germline, CDR1 LGHDT and CDR2 YNNKEL (reference sequence). CDR3 length: 14 amino acids. CDR3 sequence reads: CASSAGRWNTEAFF. The CDR3 DNA sequence: TGTGCCAGCAGCGCGGGACGCTGGAACACTGAAGCTTTCTTT.

In this sample, this clonotype turned up many times. The genes are TRBV12-3 or TRBV12-4 and TRBJ2-7; D is possibly TRBD1 or TRBD2 (6 bases each). Trimming removed 5 bases from V and 3 bases from J, with 17 bases in between. The CDR3 is 15 amino acids. DNA of the CDR3: TGTGCCAGCAGTCCCCGGGGGCACCGACTCTACGAGCAGTACTTC. Its protein is CASSPRGHRLYEQYF.

In the case of this clonotype: A much bigger clone sits one base away, suggesting this may be a read error. The gene calls are TRBV20-1 and TRBJ2-5; TRBD2 aligns across 7 bases. V lost 3 bases to trimming and J lost 4 bases; unmatched junction nucleotides: 2. The CDR3 is 12 residues long. Germline values: CDR1 DFQATT, CDR2 SNEGSKA (reference sequence). CDR3 bases: TGCAGTGCTAGTGGCGGGGGAGAGACCCAGTACTTC. Translating gives CSASGGGETQYF.

With respect to this clonotype: The junction departs from germline at one end; a sequencing error may be responsible. The J gene is TRBJ2-1, the V gene TRBV5-1, with TRBD2 matching over 9 bases. The CDR3 has 16 amino acids. Germline V gene sequence: CDR1 SGHRS, CDR2 YFSETQ. CDR3 residues: CASSRSGGLTYSEQFF. In nucleotides, the CDR3 is TGCGCCAGCAGCAGGAGCGGGGGGCTGACCTACAGTGAGCAGTTCTTC.

This clonotype was detected only once. Just one base apart from a much larger clone, this may be a read error. The conserved phenylalanine or tryptophan normally closing the CDR3 is absent here, so this likely arose from a read error. The J gene is TRBJ2-7, the V gene TRBV30; no definite D call. Trimming stripped 2 bases from V and 9 bases from J, with 11 bases between. CDR3 length: 11 residues. The V gene's germline CDR1 is GTSNPN and CDR2 SVGIG (reference sequence). The DNA of the CDR3 is TGTGCCTGGAGTACCCAGGAAGGGCAGTACTCC. Residues: CAWSTQEGQYS.